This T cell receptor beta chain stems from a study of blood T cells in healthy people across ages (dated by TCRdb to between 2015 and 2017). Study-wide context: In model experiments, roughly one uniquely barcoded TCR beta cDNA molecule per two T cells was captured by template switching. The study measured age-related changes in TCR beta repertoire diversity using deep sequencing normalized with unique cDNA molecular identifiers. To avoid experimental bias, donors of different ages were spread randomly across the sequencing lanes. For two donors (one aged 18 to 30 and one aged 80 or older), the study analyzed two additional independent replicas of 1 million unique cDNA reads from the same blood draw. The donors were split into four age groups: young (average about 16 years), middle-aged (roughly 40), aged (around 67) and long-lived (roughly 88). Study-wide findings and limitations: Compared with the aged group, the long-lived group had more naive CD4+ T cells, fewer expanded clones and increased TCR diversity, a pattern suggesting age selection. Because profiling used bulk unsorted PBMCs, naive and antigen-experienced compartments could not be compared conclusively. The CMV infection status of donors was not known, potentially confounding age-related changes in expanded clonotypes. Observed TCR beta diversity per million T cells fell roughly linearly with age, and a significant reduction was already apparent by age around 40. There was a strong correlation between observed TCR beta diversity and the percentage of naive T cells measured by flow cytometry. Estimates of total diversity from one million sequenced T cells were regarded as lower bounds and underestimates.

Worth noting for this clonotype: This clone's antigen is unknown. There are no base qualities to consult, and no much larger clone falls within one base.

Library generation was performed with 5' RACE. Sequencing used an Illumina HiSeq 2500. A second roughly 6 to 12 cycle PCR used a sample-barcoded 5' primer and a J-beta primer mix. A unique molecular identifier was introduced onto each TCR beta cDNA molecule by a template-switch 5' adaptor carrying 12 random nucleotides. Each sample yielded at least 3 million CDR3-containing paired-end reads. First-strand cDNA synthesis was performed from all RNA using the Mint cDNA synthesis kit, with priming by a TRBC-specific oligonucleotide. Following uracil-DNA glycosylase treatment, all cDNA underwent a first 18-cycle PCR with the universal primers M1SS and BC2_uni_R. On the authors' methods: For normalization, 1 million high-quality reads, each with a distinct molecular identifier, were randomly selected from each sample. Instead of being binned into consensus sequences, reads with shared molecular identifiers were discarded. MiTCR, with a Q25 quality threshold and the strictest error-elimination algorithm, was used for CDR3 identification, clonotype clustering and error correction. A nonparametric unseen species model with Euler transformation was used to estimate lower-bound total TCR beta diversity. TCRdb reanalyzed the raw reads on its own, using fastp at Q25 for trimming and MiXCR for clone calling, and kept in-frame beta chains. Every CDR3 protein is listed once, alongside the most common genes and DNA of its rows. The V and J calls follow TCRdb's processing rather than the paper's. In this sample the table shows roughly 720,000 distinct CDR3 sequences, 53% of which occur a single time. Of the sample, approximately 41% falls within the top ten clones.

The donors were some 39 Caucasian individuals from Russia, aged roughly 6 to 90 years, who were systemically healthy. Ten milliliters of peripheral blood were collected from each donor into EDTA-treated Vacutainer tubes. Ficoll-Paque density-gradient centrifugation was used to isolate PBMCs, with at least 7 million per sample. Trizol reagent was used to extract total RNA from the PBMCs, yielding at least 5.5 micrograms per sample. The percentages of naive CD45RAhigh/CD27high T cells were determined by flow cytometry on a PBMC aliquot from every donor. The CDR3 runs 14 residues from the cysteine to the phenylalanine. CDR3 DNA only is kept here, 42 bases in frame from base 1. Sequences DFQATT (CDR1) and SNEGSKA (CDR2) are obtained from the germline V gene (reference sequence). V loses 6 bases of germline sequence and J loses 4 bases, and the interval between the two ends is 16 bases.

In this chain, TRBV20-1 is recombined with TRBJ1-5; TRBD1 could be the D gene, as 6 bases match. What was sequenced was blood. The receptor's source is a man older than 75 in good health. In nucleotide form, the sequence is TGCAGTGCGCGTCCCTGGGGGCAGAATCAGCCCCAGCATTTT. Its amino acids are CSARPWGQNQPQHF.